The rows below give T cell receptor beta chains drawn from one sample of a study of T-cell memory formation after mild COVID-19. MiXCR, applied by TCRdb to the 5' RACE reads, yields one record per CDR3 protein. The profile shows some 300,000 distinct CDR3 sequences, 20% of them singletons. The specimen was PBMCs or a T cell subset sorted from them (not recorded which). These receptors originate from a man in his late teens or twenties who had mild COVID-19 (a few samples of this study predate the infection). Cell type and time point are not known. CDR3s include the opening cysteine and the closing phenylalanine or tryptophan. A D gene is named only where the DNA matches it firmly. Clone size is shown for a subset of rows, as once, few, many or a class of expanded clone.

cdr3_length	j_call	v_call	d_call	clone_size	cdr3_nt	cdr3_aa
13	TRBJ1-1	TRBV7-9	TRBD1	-	TGTGCCAGCAGCTACCTCGGACAGGGTTTTGCTTTCTTT	CASSYLGQGFAFF
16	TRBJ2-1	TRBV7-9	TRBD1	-	TGTGCCAGCAGCCAACCCGGGACAGGGAGTTACAATGAGCAGTTCTTC	CASSQPGTGSYNEQFF
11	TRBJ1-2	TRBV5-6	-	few	TGTGCCAGCAGCTTGAGCTATGGCTACACCTTC	CASSLSYGYTF
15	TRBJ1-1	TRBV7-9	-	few	TGTGCCAGCAGCTTAGTCGCAGGGGCTCACACTGAAGCTTTCTTT	CASSLVAGAHTEAFF
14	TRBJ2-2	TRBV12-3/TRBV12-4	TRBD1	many	TGTGCCAGCAGTTTCGTAGGGGGCGCCGGGGAGCTGTTTTTT	CASSFVGGAGELFF
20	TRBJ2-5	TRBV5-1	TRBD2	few	TGCGCCAGCAGCTTGGCCATGACTAGCGGGGGGTACTCGGGACCCGAGACCCAGTACTTC	CASSLAMTSGGYSGPETQYF
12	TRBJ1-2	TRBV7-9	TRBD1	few	TGTGCCAGCAGCGCCACAGGGGACGGCTACACCTTC	CASSATGDGYTF
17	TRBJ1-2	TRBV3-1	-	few	TGTGCCAGCAGCCGTCGTTGGCAGGCCGATTGGGGCTATGGCTACACCTTC	CASSRRWQADWGYGYTF
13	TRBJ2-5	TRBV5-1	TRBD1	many	TGCGCCAGCAGCTGGACAGGGACGGAGACCCAGTACTTC	CASSWTGTETQYF
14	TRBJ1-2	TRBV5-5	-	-	TGTGCCAGCACCACCCGGGACCAGAGCTATGGCTACACCTTC	CASTTRDQSYGYTF
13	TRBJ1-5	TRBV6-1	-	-	TGTGCCAGCAGTGAAGTGGGAAATCAGCCCCAGCATTTT	CASSEVGNQPQHF
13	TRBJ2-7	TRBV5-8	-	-	TGTGCCAGCAGCTTTACCCCTGCGGGTGAGCAGTACTTC	CASSFTPAGEQYF
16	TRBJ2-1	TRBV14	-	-	TGTGCCAGCAGCCCACCCGGGCAGGGGCCATCTAGTGAGCAGTTCTTC	CASSPPGQGPSSEQFF
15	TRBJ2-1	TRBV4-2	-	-	TGTGCCAGCAGCCCCAGCCTGCCGCGGAACGATGAGCAGTTCTTC	CASSPSLPRNDEQFF
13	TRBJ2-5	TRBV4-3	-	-	TGCGCCAGCAGCCTTACCGATTCGGGGACCCAGTACTTC	CASSLTDSGTQYF
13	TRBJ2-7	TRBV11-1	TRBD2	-	TGTGCCAGCAGCCGGGGGGGCCAGTACGAGCAGTACTTC	CASSRGGQYEQYF
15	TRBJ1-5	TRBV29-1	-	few	TGCAGCCCAACGGTGGGTGAGGGGAGCAATCAGCCCCAGCATTTT	CSPTVGEGSNQPQHF
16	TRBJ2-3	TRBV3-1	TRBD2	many	TGTGCCAGCAGCCAAGAGGCTAGCGGGAGCACAGATACGCAGTATTTT	CASSQEASGSTDTQYF
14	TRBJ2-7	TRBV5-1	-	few	TGCGCCAGCAGCTTGGCCGTGGGAGGCTACGAGCAGTACTTC	CASSLAVGGYEQYF
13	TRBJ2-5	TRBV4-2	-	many	TGTGCCAGCAGCCAAGACGGACGGGAGACCCAGTACTTC	CASSQDGRETQYF
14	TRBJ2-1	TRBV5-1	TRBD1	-	TGCGCCAGCAGCGGCAGGGGGCCGGTCAATGAGCAGTTCTTC	CASSGRGPVNEQFF
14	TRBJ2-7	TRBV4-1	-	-	TGCGCCAGCAGCCAACGGGACGTAAACTACGAGCAGTACTTC	CASSQRDVNYEQYF
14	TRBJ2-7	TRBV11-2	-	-	TGTGCCAGCAGCCGATGGGACTTCTCCTACGAGCAGTACTTC	CASSRWDFSYEQYF
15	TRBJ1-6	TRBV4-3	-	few	TGCGCCAGCAGCCAATCCTCGGTAGGAGGTTCACCCCTCCACTTT	CASSQSSVGGSPLHF
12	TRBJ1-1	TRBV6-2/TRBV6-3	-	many	TGTGCCAGCAGCCCGACGGGGACTGAAGCTTTCTTT	CASSPTGTEAFF
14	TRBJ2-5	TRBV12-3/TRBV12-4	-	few	TGTGCCAGCAGGCGGGTTGAGGGGCAAGAGACCCAGTACTTC	CASRRVEGQETQYF
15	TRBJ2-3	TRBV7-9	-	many	TGTGCCAGCAGCGGTGGCGGGGTGTCAGGAGATACGCAGTATTTT	CASSGGGVSGDTQYF
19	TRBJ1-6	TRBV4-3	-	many	TGCGCCAGCAGCCAAGATACCGCCTCCGGTGGGTCCTTTAATTCACCCCTCCACTTT	CASSQDTASGGSFNSPLHF
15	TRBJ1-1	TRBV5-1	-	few	TGCGCCAGCAGCTTGGATCCGGGAATGAACACTGAAGCTTTCTTT	CASSLDPGMNTEAFF
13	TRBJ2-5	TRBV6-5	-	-	TGTGCCAGCGGGACCCTGAACCAAGAGACCCAGTACTTC	CASGTLNQETQYF
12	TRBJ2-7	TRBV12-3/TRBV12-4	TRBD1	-	TGTGCCAGCAGTTCACAGGGGGACGAGCAGTACTTC	CASSSQGDEQYF
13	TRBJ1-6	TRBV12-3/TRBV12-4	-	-	TGTGCCAGCAGTTCGGGTCTTGATTCACCCCTCCACTTT	CASSSGLDSPLHF
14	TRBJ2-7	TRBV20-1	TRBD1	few	TGCAGTGCTGGGGGACAGGGTCCCTCCTACGAGCAGTACTTC	CSAGGQGPSYEQYF
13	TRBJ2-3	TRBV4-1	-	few	TGCGCCAGCAGCCTGACTGTAGTTGATACGCAGTATTTT	CASSLTVVDTQYF
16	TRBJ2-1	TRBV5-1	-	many	TGCGCCAGCAGCGCCAGGTTAGGGGGGCCCTACAATGAGCAGTTCTTC	CASSARLGGPYNEQFF
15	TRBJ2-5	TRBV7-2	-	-	TGTGCCAGCAGGAACCAGTTACTAGGGAAAGAGACCCAGTACTTC	CASRNQLLGKETQYF
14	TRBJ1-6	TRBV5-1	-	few	TGCGCCAGCAGCTTGGACAGGGTGCAATCACCCCTCCACTTT	CASSLDRVQSPLHF
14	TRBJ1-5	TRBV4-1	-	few	TGCGCCAGCAGCCAGCACAGGGAGAGTCAGCCCCAGCATTTT	CASSQHRESQPQHF
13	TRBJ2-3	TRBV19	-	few	TGTGCCAGCAGCATCAGGGGGGCAGATACGCAGTATTTT	CASSIRGADTQYF
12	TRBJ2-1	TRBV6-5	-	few	TGTGCCACCTCTCCGAGGGCGAATGAGCAGTTCTTC	CATSPRANEQFF
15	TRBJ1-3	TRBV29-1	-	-	TGCAGCGTCATTTCGGTTGGAGTGACTGGAAACACCATATATTTT	CSVISVGVTGNTIYF
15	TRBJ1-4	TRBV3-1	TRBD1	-	TGTGCCAGCAGCCAACAACAGGGGCTTAATGAAAAACTGTTTTTT	CASSQQQGLNEKLFF
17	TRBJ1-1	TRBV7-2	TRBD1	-	TGTGCCAGCAGCTTGCGAAGTAAGGGGGCGAAGAACACTGAAGCTTTCTTT	CASSLRSKGAKNTEAFF
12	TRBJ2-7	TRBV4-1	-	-	TGCGCCAGCAGGGACAGTACCCACGAGCAGTACTTC	CASRDSTHEQYF
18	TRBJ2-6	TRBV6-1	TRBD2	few	TGTGCCAGCAGTGAACGGAGCGGGGGGCCAACTGGGGCCAACGTCCTGACTTTC	CASSERSGGPTGANVLTF